The rows below give T cell receptor beta chains drawn from one sample of a study of response to subunit inactivated influenza vaccine. MiXCR, run by TCRdb on the RT-PCR reads, gives a single entry per CDR3 protein. The table has over 400,000 distinct CDR3 sequences, about an eighth seen once. Sequenced here: PBMCs from blood, sampled 35 to 45 days after vaccination. The receptors originated from a man aged 45-65 years who received an inactivated influenza vaccine. Both conserved end residues are part of each CDR3. A D gene is named only where the DNA matches it firmly. Some rows have no size entry. The others give once, few or many, or a class for an expanded clone.

D: NA
size: many
J: TRBJ1-4
V: TRBV28
DNA: TGTGCCAGCAGTTTAGGGCAGGGGACGAATACGTGGGAAAAACTGTTTTTT
CDR3: CASSLGQGTNTWEKLFF

D: TRBD1
size: NA
J: TRBJ2-2
V: TRBV29-1
DNA: TGCAGCGTCAGGACAGGGGGCATGTCCGGGGAGCTGTTTTTT
CDR3: CSVRTGGMSGELFF

D: NA
size: few
J: TRBJ2-1
V: TRBV28
DNA: TGTGCCAGCAGTTTAGTTTCGAGCCTGGGCTACAATGAGCAGTTCTTC
CDR3: CASSLVSSLGYNEQFF

D: NA
size: few
J: TRBJ2-4
V: TRBV28
DNA: TGTGCCAGCAGTTTTTCACAGGCCAGTAGCATTCAGTACTTC
CDR3: CASSFSQASSIQYF

D: TRBD2
size: NA
J: TRBJ2-3
V: TRBV7-2
DNA: TGTGCCAGCAGCAACATCGCGGGACTAGGTACAGATACGCAGTATTTT
CDR3: CASSNIAGLGTDTQYF

D: NA
size: many
J: TRBJ2-1
V: TRBV6-1
DNA: TGTGCCAGCAGCCGGGCGTTAGGAGGACCCTCCTACAATGAGCAGTTCTTC
CDR3: CASSRALGGPSYNEQFF

D: NA
size: NA
J: TRBJ2-7
V: TRBV5-1
DNA: TGCGCCAGCAGCTTGGCCGGTCAGAAGACCTACGAGCAGTACTTC
CDR3: CASSLAGQKTYEQYF

D: TRBD1
size: NA
J: TRBJ2-5
V: TRBV12-3/TRBV12-4
DNA: TGTGCCAGCAACCCGGGACAGTTTCAAGAGACCCAGTACTTC
CDR3: CASNPGQFQETQYF

D: NA
size: many
J: TRBJ2-7
V: TRBV7-2
DNA: TGTGCCAGCAGTTTAGTGGGACGGAGCTCCTACGAGCAGTACTTC
CDR3: CASSLVGRSSYEQYF

D: TRBD1
size: few
J: TRBJ1-2
V: TRBV7-2
DNA: TGTGCCAGCAGTTCTGAAGCAGGGGGGTCAGGCAAAGGATCCTTC
CDR3: CASSSEAGGSGKGSF

D: TRBD1
size: many
J: TRBJ2-7
V: TRBV10-3
DNA: TGTGCCATCAGTGAGTCATCCAGGGGGCGGTACGAGCAGTACTTC
CDR3: CAISESSRGRYEQYF

D: NA
size: few
J: TRBJ1-2
V: TRBV29-1
DNA: TGCAGCGTTGAAGGCCGGCGGGCCCTACTAAACTATGGCTACACCTTC
CDR3: CSVEGRRALLNYGYTF

D: NA
size: few
J: TRBJ1-2
V: TRBV7-2
DNA: TGTGCCAGCAGCTTAGGAGGGACGGACTATGGCTACACCTTC
CDR3: CASSLGGTDYGYTF

D: NA
size: NA
J: TRBJ1-6
V: TRBV20-1
DNA: TGCAGTGCTAGAGACGACACAGCCAGCTCCCATAATTCACCCCTCCACTTT
CDR3: CSARDDTASSHNSPLHF

D: NA
size: NA
J: TRBJ2-1
V: TRBV7-6
DNA: TGTGCCAGCAGCACCCCCGCGGGGCGAGCGGTAGCCTACAATGAGCAGTTCTTC
CDR3: CASSTPAGRAVAYNEQFF

D: NA
size: NA
J: TRBJ1-2
V: TRBV20-1
DNA: TGCAGTGCTGATGACTATGGCTACACCTTC
CDR3: CSADDYGYTF

D: NA
size: few
J: TRBJ1-5
V: TRBV28
DNA: TGTGCCAGCAGGGGAAACGGGGGGAGCAATCAGCCCCAGCATTTT
CDR3: CASRGNGGSNQPQHF

D: TRBD2
size: NA
J: TRBJ2-7
V: TRBV4-1
DNA: TGCGCCAGCAGCCAAGTAGCGGGAGGGCGCAACGAGCAGTACTTC
CDR3: CASSQVAGGRNEQYF

D: NA
size: NA
J: TRBJ1-6
V: TRBV6-2/TRBV6-3
DNA: TGTGCCAGCAGTTACGAGCCAGGGTATTATCGGTCTCCCCTCCACTTT
CDR3: CASSYEPGYYRSPLHF

D: TRBD2
size: NA
J: TRBJ2-5
V: TRBV5-1
DNA: TGCGCCAGCAGCTGGTCGAGCGGGGGGGCAGAGACCCAGTACTTC
CDR3: CASSWSSGGAETQYF

D: NA
size: few
J: TRBJ2-7
V: TRBV10-1
DNA: TGCGCCAGCAGTGACGGGCTCGAGCAGTACTTC
CDR3: CASSDGLEQYF

D: TRBD2
size: few
J: TRBJ2-7
V: TRBV7-9
DNA: TGTGCCAGCAGCCCACTAGCGGGCGAGCAGTACTTC
CDR3: CASSPLAGEQYF

D: TRBD1
size: NA
J: TRBJ2-7
V: TRBV7-2
DNA: TGTGCCAGCAGCACCCAACTGGGACAGGGGGCTCGGCAGTACTTC
CDR3: CASSTQLGQGARQYF

D: TRBD2
size: NA
J: TRBJ2-7
V: TRBV7-8
DNA: TGTGCCAGCAGCTTCATAGCGGGAGTTACCTACGAGCAGTACTTC
CDR3: CASSFIAGVTYEQYF

D: NA
size: many
J: TRBJ2-1
V: TRBV5-1
DNA: TGCGCCAGCAGCTTGGGGTTCAGGGACGATGAGCAGTTCTTC
CDR3: CASSLGFRDDEQFF

D: TRBD2
size: few
J: TRBJ2-4
V: TRBV27
DNA: TGTGCCAGCAGTTTATCCCCCGGACTGGCTAGCGGGTTAGCCAAAAACATTCAGTACTTC
CDR3: CASSLSPGLASGLAKNIQYF

D: NA
size: NA
J: TRBJ2-2
V: TRBV20-1
DNA: TGCAGTGCAGGGGGGAACACCGGGGAGCTGTTTTTT
CDR3: CSAGGNTGELFF

D: NA
size: many
J: TRBJ2-7
V: TRBV10-3
DNA: TGTGCCATCACCCCTGACCAGGGTGACCCCTACGAGCAGTACTTC
CDR3: CAITPDQGDPYEQYF

D: TRBD1
size: few
J: TRBJ1-1
V: TRBV2
DNA: TGTGCCAGCAGGCGAGGACAGGGCAGAGGAGGGACTGAAGCTTTCTTT
CDR3: CASRRGQGRGGTEAFF

D: TRBD1
size: NA
J: TRBJ2-1
V: TRBV6-6
DNA: TGTGCCAGCAGGGGGACAGGGAATGAGCAGTTCTTC
CDR3: CASRGTGNEQFF

D: NA
size: NA
J: TRBJ1-2
V: TRBV29-1
DNA: TGCAGCGTTAGAGGGTTTAGCTATGGCTACACCTTC
CDR3: CSVRGFSYGYTF

D: NA
size: NA
J: TRBJ2-1
V: TRBV7-6
DNA: TGTGCCAGCAGCTTGACAGAGAGAATAACAAATGAGCAGTTCTTC
CDR3: CASSLTERITNEQFF

D: NA
size: NA
J: TRBJ2-4
V: TRBV7-2
DNA: TGTGCCAGCAGCTTATGGGAGACAAACATTCAGTACTTC
CDR3: CASSLWETNIQYF

D: NA
size: NA
J: TRBJ2-1
V: TRBV12-3/TRBV12-4
DNA: TGTGCCAGCAGTCCCCACAACAATGAGCAGTTCTTC
CDR3: CASSPHNNEQFF

D: NA
size: NA
J: TRBJ2-3
V: TRBV14
DNA: TGTGCCAGCAGCCAAGCGGGAGTTGATACGCAGTATTTT
CDR3: CASSQAGVDTQYF

D: NA
size: few
J: TRBJ2-3
V: TRBV29-1
DNA: TGCAGCGTTGTTGCTAGCGCTAGCACAGATACGCAGTATTTT
CDR3: CSVVASASTDTQYF

D: NA
size: few
J: TRBJ2-1
V: TRBV29-1
DNA: TGCAGCGTTGCCGGGGTTGTGGTAGTTAATGAGCAGTTCTTC
CDR3: CSVAGVVVVNEQFF

D: TRBD1
size: NA
J: TRBJ2-1
V: TRBV12-3/TRBV12-4
DNA: TGTGCCAGCAGACCGACAGGGATTTACTACAATGAGCAGTTCTTC
CDR3: CASRPTGIYYNEQFF

D: NA
size: NA
J: TRBJ1-6
V: TRBV6-1
DNA: TGTGCCAGCAGTGAATCCGGACATCCCAATAATTCACCCCTCCACTTT
CDR3: CASSESGHPNNSPLHF

D: NA
size: NA
J: TRBJ2-2
V: TRBV20-1
DNA: TGCAGTGCTTTCGCTCAGGGCAACACCGGGGAGCTGTTTTTT
CDR3: CSAFAQGNTGELFF

D: TRBD1
size: NA
J: TRBJ1-1
V: TRBV12-3/TRBV12-4
DNA: TGTGCCAGCAGTTTAACAGGGGTCACTGAAGCTTTCTTT
CDR3: CASSLTGVTEAFF

D: TRBD2
size: NA
J: TRBJ2-2
V: TRBV7-9
DNA: TGTGCCAGCGGGCCTCCGGGACTAGCGGCCGGGGAGCTGTTTTTT
CDR3: CASGPPGLAAGELFF

D: TRBD1
size: few
J: TRBJ1-4
V: TRBV3-1
DNA: TGTGCCAGCAGCCCGGGACAGGGTTTAGGTATGCGTGGTGAAAAACTGTTTTTT
CDR3: CASSPGQGLGMRGEKLFF

D: TRBD2
size: NA
J: TRBJ2-5
V: TRBV6-5
DNA: TGTGCCAGCAGCTTAGCGGGGGCCGAAGAGACCCAGTACTTC
CDR3: CASSLAGAEETQYF

D: TRBD2
size: many
J: TRBJ2-1
V: TRBV5-1
DNA: TGCGCCAGCAGCTTGGGTGCCGGGGAGGGCCACAATGAGCAGTTCTTC
CDR3: CASSLGAGEGHNEQFF

D: TRBD1
size: many
J: TRBJ2-7
V: TRBV5-1
DNA: TGTGCCAGCAGCCTGGGACAGGGGGGGTCCGAGCAGTACTTC
CDR3: CASSLGQGGSEQYF